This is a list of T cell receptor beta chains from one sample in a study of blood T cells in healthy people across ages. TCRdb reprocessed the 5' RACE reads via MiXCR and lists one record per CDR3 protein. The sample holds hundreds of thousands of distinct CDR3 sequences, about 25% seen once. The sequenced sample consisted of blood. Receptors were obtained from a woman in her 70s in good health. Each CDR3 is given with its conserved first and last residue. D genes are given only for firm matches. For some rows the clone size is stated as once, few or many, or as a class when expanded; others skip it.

CDR3: CATSKSSGTGGEKLFF
DNA: TGTGCCACCAGCAAATCCTCCGGGACGGGTGGTGAAAAACTGTTTTTT
D: .
V: TRBV15
length: 16
size: many
J: TRBJ1-4

CDR3: CSARETVSYGYTF
DNA: TGCAGTGCTAGGGAGACAGTGAGCTATGGCTACACCTTC
D: .
V: TRBV20-1
length: 13
size: .
J: TRBJ1-2

CDR3: CASSLEGQGTQYF
DNA: TGCGCCAGCAGCTTGGAAGGGCAAGGGACCCAGTACTTC
D: .
V: TRBV5-1
length: 13
size: .
J: TRBJ2-5

CDR3: CASSQTNRDQPQHF
DNA: TGTGCCAGCAGCCAGACTAATAGGGATCAGCCCCAGCATTTT
D: .
V: TRBV3-1
length: 14
size: many
J: TRBJ1-5

CDR3: CSRGASGAYVLTF
DNA: TGCAGCCGTGGGGCCTCTGGGGCCTACGTCCTGACTTTC
D: .
V: TRBV29-1
length: 13
size: .
J: TRBJ2-6

CDR3: CASSTGLEAGTQYF
DNA: TGCGCCAGCAGCACCGGACTAGAGGCAGGTACGCAGTATTTT
D: TRBD2
V: TRBV5-1
length: 14
size: .
J: TRBJ2-3

CDR3: CASSYPGGPKNEKLFF
DNA: TGTGCCAGCAGTTACCCGGGGGGGCCCAAGAATGAAAAACTGTTTTTT
D: .
V: TRBV28
length: 16
size: .
J: TRBJ1-4

CDR3: CSAPLGGVGNEQFF
DNA: TGCAGTGCTCCTTTGGGGGGCGTAGGGAATGAGCAGTTCTTC
D: .
V: TRBV20-1
length: 14
size: few
J: TRBJ2-1

CDR3: CASSLSTGGNYGYTF
DNA: TGTGCCAGCAGTTTATCTACAGGTGGTAACTATGGCTACACCTTC
D: .
V: TRBV28
length: 15
size: few
J: TRBJ1-2

CDR3: CASSTRREQYF
DNA: TGTGCCAGCTCTACACGCCGGGAGCAGTACTTC
D: .
V: TRBV5-6
length: 11
size: .
J: TRBJ2-7

CDR3: CASSVNPVGESEQYF
DNA: TGTGCCAGCAGCGTAAATCCTGTGGGAGAATCCGAGCAGTACTTC
D: .
V: TRBV9
length: 15
size: few
J: TRBJ2-7

CDR3: CASSPQRRGETQYF
DNA: TGTGCCAGCAGTCCTCAACGGAGGGGGGAGACCCAGTACTTC
D: .
V: TRBV28
length: 14
size: few
J: TRBJ2-5

CDR3: CASSPGLAGMGRELFF
DNA: TGTGCCAGCAGCCCCGGACTAGCGGGAATGGGCAGGGAGCTGTTTTTT
D: TRBD2
V: TRBV11-2
length: 16
size: .
J: TRBJ2-2

CDR3: CATSPVEETQYF
DNA: TGTGCCACCAGCCCGGTTGAAGAGACCCAGTACTTC
D: .
V: TRBV15
length: 12
size: .
J: TRBJ2-5

CDR3: CASSLEAGRYEQYF
DNA: TGTGCCAGCAGTTTGGAAGCGGGTCGCTACGAGCAGTACTTC
D: .
V: TRBV28
length: 14
size: .
J: TRBJ2-7

CDR3: CASSEGLGRTDTQYF
DNA: TGTGCCAGCAGTGAAGGTCTGGGGAGGACAGATACGCAGTATTTT
D: .
V: TRBV2
length: 15
size: .
J: TRBJ2-3

CDR3: CASSYRGTYNEQFF
DNA: TGCGCCAGCTCGTACAGGGGGACCTACAATGAGCAGTTCTTC
D: TRBD1
V: TRBV5-1
length: 14
size: .
J: TRBJ2-1

CDR3: CASSQREGRYNEQFF
DNA: TGTGCCAGCAGCCAGCGGGAGGGCCGATACAATGAGCAGTTCTTC
D: TRBD2
V: TRBV7-2
length: 15
size: .
J: TRBJ2-1

CDR3: CASSVRGAIEKLFF
DNA: TGTGCCAGCAGTGTACGGGGGGCAATTGAAAAACTGTTTTTT
D: .
V: TRBV28
length: 14
size: few
J: TRBJ1-4

CDR3: CASSTTGAWDEQYF
DNA: TGCGCCAGCAGCACGACAGGAGCCTGGGACGAGCAGTACTTC
D: .
V: TRBV5-1
length: 14
size: few
J: TRBJ2-7

CDR3: CSVGTGAGWDNEQFF
DNA: TGCAGCGTTGGAACGGGCGCCGGATGGGACAATGAGCAGTTCTTC
D: .
V: TRBV29-1
length: 15
size: .
J: TRBJ2-1